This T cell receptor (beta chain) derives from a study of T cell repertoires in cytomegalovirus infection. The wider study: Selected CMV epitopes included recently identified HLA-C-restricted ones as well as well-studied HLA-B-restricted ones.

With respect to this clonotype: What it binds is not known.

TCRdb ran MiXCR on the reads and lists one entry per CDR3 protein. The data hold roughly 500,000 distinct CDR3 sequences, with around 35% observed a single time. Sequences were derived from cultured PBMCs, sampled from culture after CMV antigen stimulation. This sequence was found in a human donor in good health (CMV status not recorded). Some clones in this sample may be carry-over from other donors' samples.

The CDR3: CASGGRVDYGYTF. CDR3 DNA: TGTGCCTCAGGGGGCCGTGTGGACTATGGCTACACCTTC. V usage is TRBV6-5 and J usage is TRBJ1-2; 8 bases match TRBD1. This CDR3 has 13 amino acids. V gave up 11 bases and J gave up 3 bases; unmatched junction bases: 8. Per germline, CDR1 MNHEY and CDR2 SVGAGI.